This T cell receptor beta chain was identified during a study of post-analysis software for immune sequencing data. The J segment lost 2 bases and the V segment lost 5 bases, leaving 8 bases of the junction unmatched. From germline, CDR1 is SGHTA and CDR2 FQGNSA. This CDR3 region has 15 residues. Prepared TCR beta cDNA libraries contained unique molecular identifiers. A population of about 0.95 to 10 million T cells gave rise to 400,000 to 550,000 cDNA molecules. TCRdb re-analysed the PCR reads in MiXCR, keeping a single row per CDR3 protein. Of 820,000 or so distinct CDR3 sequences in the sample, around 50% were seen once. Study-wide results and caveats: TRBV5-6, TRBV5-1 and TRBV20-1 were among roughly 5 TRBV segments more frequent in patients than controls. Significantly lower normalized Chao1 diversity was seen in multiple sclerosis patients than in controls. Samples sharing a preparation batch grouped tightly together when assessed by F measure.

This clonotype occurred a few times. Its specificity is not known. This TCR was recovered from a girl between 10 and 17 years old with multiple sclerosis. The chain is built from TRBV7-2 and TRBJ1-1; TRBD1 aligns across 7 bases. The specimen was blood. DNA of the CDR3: TGTGCCAGCAGCATCAGGACAGGTCTTAACACTGAAGCTTTCTTT. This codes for CASSIRTGLNTEAFF.